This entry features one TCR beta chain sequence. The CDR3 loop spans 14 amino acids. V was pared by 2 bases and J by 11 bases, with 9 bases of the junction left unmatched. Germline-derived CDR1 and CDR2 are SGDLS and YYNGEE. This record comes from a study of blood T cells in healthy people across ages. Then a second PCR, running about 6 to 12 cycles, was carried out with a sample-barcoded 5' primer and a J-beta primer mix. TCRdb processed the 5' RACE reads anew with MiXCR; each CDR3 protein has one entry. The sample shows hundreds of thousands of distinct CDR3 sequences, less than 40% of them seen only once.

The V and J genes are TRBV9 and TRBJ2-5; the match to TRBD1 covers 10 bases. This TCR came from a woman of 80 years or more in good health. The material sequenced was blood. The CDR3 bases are TGTGCCAGCAGCGTGACTCGGGACAGGGGTTCGCAGTACTTC. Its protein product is CASSVTRDRGSQYF.